Listed below are T cell receptor beta chains from one sample, sequenced in a study of blood T cell repertoires in COVID-19. Assay used: immunoSEQ multiplex PCR; TCRdb lists only in-frame clones, some missing. This table has 200,000 to 300,000 clones, about 82% appearing once. The sequenced sample was peripheral blood. The receptors were gathered from a woman older than 75 with COVID-19, enrolled during active disease. CDR3s include the opening cysteine and the closing phenylalanine or tryptophan. The D gene is left open where the match is weak. Only some rows state a clone size, as once, few, many or a class for expanded clones.

J: TRBJ2-3
size: -
D: -
V: TRBV7-3
DNA: TGTGCCAACAGCTTCACTCGGGGGATAGGCAGAACAGATACGCAGTATTTT
CDR3: CANSFTRGIGRTDTQYF

J: TRBJ2-3
size: -
D: TRBD2
V: TRBV6-5
DNA: TGTGCCAGCAGTTCACCTAGCGGAGCTAGCACAGATACGCAGTATTTT
CDR3: CASSSPSGASTDTQYF

J: TRBJ1-3
size: -
D: -
V: TRBV3-1/TRBV3-2
DNA: TGTGCCAGCAGCCAGAAAACGGGGCTGGGGGGCACCATATATTTT
CDR3: CASSQKTGLGGTIYF

J: TRBJ1-1
size: -
D: TRBD1
V: TRBV5-1
DNA: TGCGCCAGCAGCTTTTCCGGGACAGGGGTAACTGAAGCTTTCTTT
CDR3: CASSFSGTGVTEAFF

J: TRBJ1-4
size: -
D: TRBD1
V: TRBV3-1/TRBV3-2
DNA: TGTGCCAGCAGCCAGAGACAGGGGGTGGGGGAAAAACTGTTTTTT
CDR3: CASSQRQGVGEKLFF

J: TRBJ2-1
size: -
D: -
V: TRBV5-6
DNA: TGTGCCAGCAGCGGGCAAACAGGGAGCTCCTACAATGAGCAGTTCTTC
CDR3: CASSGQTGSSYNEQFF

J: TRBJ2-5
size: few
D: -
V: TRBV19
DNA: TGTGCCAGTAGCCATTGGGCACAGGAGAAAGAGACCCAGTACTTC
CDR3: CASSHWAQEKETQYF

J: TRBJ1-6
size: once
D: TRBD1
V: TRBV7-6
DNA: TGTGCCAGCAGCTTTCAAATCGGACAGGGGAGTTCACCCCTCCACTTT
CDR3: CASSFQIGQGSSPLHF

J: TRBJ1-1
size: -
D: -
V: TRBV7-3
DNA: TGTGCCAGCAGCTTATGGCAGGGAGGCACTGAAGCTTTCTTT
CDR3: CASSLWQGGTEAFF

J: TRBJ1-5
size: -
D: -
V: TRBV15
DNA: TGTGCCACCAGGGAGGGGTGGGAAAACAATCAGCCCCAGCATTTT
CDR3: CATREGWENNQPQHF

J: TRBJ1-5
size: -
D: -
V: TRBV27
DNA: TGTGCCAGCAGTTCCTTCCTAAATCAGCCCCAGCATTTT
CDR3: CASSSFLNQPQHF

J: TRBJ1-4
size: -
D: -
V: TRBV7-3
DNA: TGTGCCAGCAGCTTTTCAGGGCAACGACTTGCAACTAATGAAAAACTGTTTTTT
CDR3: CASSFSGQRLATNEKLFF

J: TRBJ2-1
size: -
D: TRBD2
V: TRBV28
DNA: TGTGCCAGCGGGAGGGCCTACAATGAGCAGTTCTTC
CDR3: CASGRAYNEQFF

J: TRBJ2-5
size: -
D: -
V: TRBV7-9
DNA: TGTGCCAGCAGCTTAGCGCAGACTAAATACTTC
CDR3: CASSLAQTKYF

J: TRBJ2-1
size: -
D: -
V: TRBV19
DNA: TGTGCCAGTAGCCTATGGGCTGCCGGTGGCAATGAGCAGTTCTTC
CDR3: CASSLWAAGGNEQFF

J: TRBJ1-1
size: -
D: TRBD1
V: TRBV4-2
DNA: TGTGCCAGCGCAAACCGGGACAGGGCGAACACTGAAGCTTTCTTT
CDR3: CASANRDRANTEAFF

J: TRBJ2-3
size: -
D: -
V: TRBV7-2
DNA: TGTGCCAGCAGCTTAGACGGCCAGGGGTTAGATACGCAGTATTTT
CDR3: CASSLDGQGLDTQYF

J: TRBJ1-2
size: -
D: -
V: TRBV7-2
DNA: TGTGCCAGCAGCTATCCGGGGATAGGAGGCTACACCTTC
CDR3: CASSYPGIGGYTF

J: TRBJ1-3
size: -
D: -
V: TRBV7-9
DNA: TGTGCCAGCAGCTTAGAAGTTCAGCTAGTCTCTGGAAACACCATATATTTT
CDR3: CASSLEVQLVSGNTIYF

J: TRBJ1-5
size: -
D: -
V: TRBV18
DNA: TGTGCCAGCTCACCACCGGCGGGGGACAATCAGCCCCAGCATTTT
CDR3: CASSPPAGDNQPQHF

J: TRBJ1-3
size: -
D: -
V: TRBV5-5
DNA: TGTGCCAGCGCGGGGATGCGAAACACCATATATTTT
CDR3: CASAGMRNTIYF

J: TRBJ2-1
size: -
D: TRBD2
V: TRBV7-8
DNA: TGTGCCAGCAGCAAGGGACTAGCGGGCTATCTGTTCTTC
CDR3: CASSKGLAGYLFF

J: TRBJ1-2
size: once
D: -
V: TRBV6-1
DNA: TGTGCCAGCAGTGAGGTACAAGGCTACACCTTC
CDR3: CASSEVQGYTF

J: TRBJ2-2
size: -
D: TRBD1
V: TRBV5-1
DNA: TGCGCCAGCAGCAGCTGGACAGGGGGCTCCGGGGAGCTGTTTTTT
CDR3: CASSSWTGGSGELFF

J: TRBJ2-5
size: -
D: TRBD2
V: TRBV3-1/TRBV3-2
DNA: TGTGCCAGCAGCCTTAGCGGGGGACAAGAGACCCAGTACTTC
CDR3: CASSLSGGQETQYF

J: TRBJ2-3
size: -
D: -
V: TRBV7-6
DNA: TGTGCCAGCAGCTTGGGGACTTTCACTACAGATACGCAGTATTTT
CDR3: CASSLGTFTTDTQYF

J: TRBJ1-1
size: -
D: TRBD1
V: TRBV5-1
DNA: TGCGCCAGCAGCTTGGGAGGACAGGGGGAAACTGAAGCTTTCTTT
CDR3: CASSLGGQGETEAFF

J: TRBJ2-1
size: -
D: TRBD2
V: TRBV2
DNA: TGTGCCAGCAGTGAGCAGCGGGGGGCCAGTCGTGAGCAGTTCTTC
CDR3: CASSEQRGASREQFF

J: TRBJ1-1
size: -
D: -
V: TRBV7-8
DNA: TGTGCCAGCAGCGCCTTGATGGGAGACACTGAAGCTTTCTTT
CDR3: CASSALMGDTEAFF

J: TRBJ1-4
size: -
D: -
V: TRBV18
DNA: TGTGCCAGCTCACCAGAACACTCCGGGATTTCATTCGCCCAGGAAAAACTGTTTTTT
CDR3: CASSPEHSGISFAQEKLFF

J: TRBJ1-2
size: -
D: -
V: TRBV18
DNA: TGTGCCAGCTCACCTCTGTCGGGTTATGGCTACACCTTC
CDR3: CASSPLSGYGYTF

J: TRBJ2-3
size: -
D: TRBD1
V: TRBV6-6
DNA: TGTGCCAGCAGGCGGGACAGGGAAACAGATACGCAGTATTTT
CDR3: CASRRDRETDTQYF

J: TRBJ2-1
size: -
D: TRBD2
V: TRBV7-8
DNA: TGTGCCAGCAGCCTGCCGGGACTAGCGGGGTTCTTC
CDR3: CASSLPGLAGFF

J: TRBJ1-1
size: -
D: -
V: TRBV5-4
DNA: TGTGCCAGCAGCGTTCGCAACAGGGTGAACACTGAAGCTTTCTTT
CDR3: CASSVRNRVNTEAFF

J: TRBJ2-5
size: -
D: TRBD1
V: TRBV18
DNA: TGTGCCAGCTCACGAACTGGGACAGGGGGATCGGAGACCCAGTACTTC
CDR3: CASSRTGTGGSETQYF

J: TRBJ1-2
size: -
D: -
V: TRBV7-6
DNA: TGTGCCAGCAGCTTAGCCGGGGATGGCTACACCTTC
CDR3: CASSLAGDGYTF

J: TRBJ2-1
size: -
D: -
V: TRBV27
DNA: TGTGCCAGCAGACTCACTAGAACCGATGAGCAGTTCTTC
CDR3: CASRLTRTDEQFF

J: TRBJ2-3
size: once
D: TRBD2
V: TRBV5-4
DNA: TGTGCCAGCAGCCCTAGCGGGGGCACAGATACGCAGTATTTT
CDR3: CASSPSGGTDTQYF

J: TRBJ2-4
size: -
D: -
V: TRBV6-5
DNA: TGTGCCAGCAAGAGGGTTGCCAAAAACATTCAGTACTTC
CDR3: CASKRVAKNIQYF

J: TRBJ1-6
size: -
D: TRBD1
V: TRBV4-2
DNA: TGTGCCAGCAGCCAACGGACAGGATCAAATTCACCCCTCCACTTT
CDR3: CASSQRTGSNSPLHF

J: TRBJ1-2
size: -
D: -
V: TRBV30
DNA: TGTGCCTGGAGTGTACGAGGGGAGGGTGGCTACACCTTC
CDR3: CAWSVRGEGGYTF

J: TRBJ1-1
size: -
D: TRBD1
V: TRBV6-2/TRBV6-3
DNA: TGTGCCAGCAGTTACTTGACAGGGATCACTGAAGCTTTCTTT
CDR3: CASSYLTGITEAFF

J: TRBJ1-1
size: -
D: -
V: TRBV10-3
DNA: TGTGCCATCAGTGAAGGAGCGGGCTCGAGCACTGAAGCTTTCTTT
CDR3: CAISEGAGSSTEAFF

J: TRBJ1-1
size: once
D: -
V: TRBV7-2
DNA: TGTGCCAGCAGCTTCCAGGGGCAGAGTACTGAAGCTTTCTTT
CDR3: CASSFQGQSTEAFF

J: TRBJ2-2
size: -
D: -
V: TRBV3-1/TRBV3-2
DNA: TGTGCCAGCAGCGGAGACGGTACCGGGGAGCTGTTTTTT
CDR3: CASSGDGTGELFF